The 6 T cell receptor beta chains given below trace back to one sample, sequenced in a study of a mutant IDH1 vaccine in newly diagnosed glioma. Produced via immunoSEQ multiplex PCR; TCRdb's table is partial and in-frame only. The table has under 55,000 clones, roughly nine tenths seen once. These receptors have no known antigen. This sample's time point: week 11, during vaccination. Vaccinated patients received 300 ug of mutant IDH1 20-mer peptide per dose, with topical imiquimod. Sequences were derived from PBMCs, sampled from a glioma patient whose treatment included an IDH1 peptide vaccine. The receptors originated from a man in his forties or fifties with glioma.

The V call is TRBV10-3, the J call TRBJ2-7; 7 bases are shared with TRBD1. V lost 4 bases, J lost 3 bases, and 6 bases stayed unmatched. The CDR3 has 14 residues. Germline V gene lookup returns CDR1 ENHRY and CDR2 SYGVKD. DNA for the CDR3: TGTGCCATCAGTGGCCGGGACAGAGACTACGAGCAGTACTTC. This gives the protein CAISGRDRDYEQYF.

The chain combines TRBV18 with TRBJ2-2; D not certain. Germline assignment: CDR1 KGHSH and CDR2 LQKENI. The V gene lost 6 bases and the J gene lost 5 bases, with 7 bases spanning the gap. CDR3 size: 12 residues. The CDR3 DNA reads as TGTGCCAGCTCCGGAAGAACCGGGGAGCTGTTTTTT. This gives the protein CASSGRTGELFF.

The CDR3 is CASSHERGNIQYF. Here the CDR3 DNA reads TGTGCCAGCAGCCATGAACGGGGGAACATTCAGTACTTC. The J gene is TRBJ2-4, the V gene TRBV4-2, with D possibly matching TRBD2 (6 bases). V was shortened by 3 bases and J by 7 bases, with 10 bases between the two germline ends. Germline loops: CDR1 LGHNA, CDR2 YNFKEQ. The CDR3 has 13 residues.

The DNA of the CDR3 is TGTGCCGCCTCTCCGGGGTCTTGGGATACGCAGTATTTT. Protein product: CAASPGSWDTQYF. This sequence joins TRBV7-9 and TRBJ2-3; TRBD2 might be the D (5 bases). Germline loops: CDR1 SEHNR, CDR2 FQNEAQ (reference sequence). The CDR3 covers 13 residues. V was shortened by 11 bases and J by 6 bases, with 18 bases between the two germline ends.

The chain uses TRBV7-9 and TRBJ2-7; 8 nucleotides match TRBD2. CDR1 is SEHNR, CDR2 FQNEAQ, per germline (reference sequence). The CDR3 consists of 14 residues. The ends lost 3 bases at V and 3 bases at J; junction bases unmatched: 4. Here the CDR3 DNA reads TGTGCCAGCAGCTTGGGACTAGGAATCTACGAGCAGTACTTC. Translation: CASSLGLGIYEQYF.

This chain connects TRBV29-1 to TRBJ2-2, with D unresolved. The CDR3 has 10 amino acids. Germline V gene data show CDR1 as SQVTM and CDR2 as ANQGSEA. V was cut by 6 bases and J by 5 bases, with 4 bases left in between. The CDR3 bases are TGCAGCGTGTATACCGGGGAGCTGTTTTTT. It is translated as CSVYTGELFF.